This paragraph reports one T cell receptor beta chain. Its antigen is as yet unknown. These data come from a study of cytomegalovirus exposure and HLA in healthy donors. Study-wide results and caveats: Across donors, most TCRs were seen rarely, yet some public ones were widespread. Later work found that TCR association rates differed between HLA loci; DRB1 had the most and HLA-C the fewest. TCR beta V segments were, for the most part, productive about 90% or about 30% of the time in an earlier analysis. A reported reduction in N-insertions relative to the approximately 690-donor mean was seen in an Asian-associated ancestry cluster in a later analysis.

This PCR relied on a set of 60 Vbeta primers and 13 Jbeta primers. The table came from immunoSEQ multiplex PCR; TCRdb's copy has only in-frame clones and leaves some out. The top ten clones hold about 1.2% of a sample with roughly 180,000 clones, around four fifths of them seen once. The CDR3 totals 13 residues. The V gene end was trimmed by 4 bases and the J gene end by 5 bases; junction bases not matched to a gene: 3. CDR1 and CDR2 (germline): LNHDA, SQIVND (reference sequence). Specimen: PBMCs. This clonotype was sampled from a boy aged 2-15 years in good health and CMV-seronegative. The chain has TRBV19 and TRBJ1-1, with 8 bases matching TRBD1. The CDR3 region is CASSTRGRTEAFF. The CDR3 nucleotides read TGTGCCAGTAGTACCAGGGGGCGAACTGAAGCTTTCTTT. Combining the CDR3 with reference TRBV19 and TRBJ1-1 gives the whole variable domain DGGITQSPKYLFRKEGQNVTLSCEQNLNHDAMYWYRQDPGQGLRLIYYSQIVNDFQKGDIAEGYSVSREKKESFPLTVTSAQKNPTAFYLCASSTRGRTEAFFGQGTRLTVV.